The 19 T cell receptor beta chains below come from one sample, sequenced in a study of cytomegalovirus exposure and HLA in healthy donors. Use of 60 Vbeta and 13 Jbeta primers characterized the PCR. The data were produced by immunoSEQ multiplex PCR, yet TCRdb's version contains in-frame clones alone and is incomplete. The repertoire has 150,000 to 200,000 clones, roughly 90% of them found once; the top ten carry 0.2% to 0.3%. Material: PBMCs. Receptors were obtained from a girl less than two years old in good health and CMV-seronegative.

The rearrangement uses TRBV6-5 and TRBJ1-1, with D possibly TRBD1 on 6 matching bases. The CDR3 length is 15 residues. Trimming stripped 2 bases from V and 7 bases from J, with 17 bases between. Germline V gene data show CDR1 as MNHEY and CDR2 as SVGAGI. The CDR3 sequence: CASSYEEAGVGEAFF. The CDR3 DNA sequence: TGTGCCAGCAGTTACGAGGAGGCAGGGGTAGGTGAAGCTTTCTTT.

The chain couples TRBV4-1 to TRBJ2-7; D perhaps matches TRBD2 (5 bases). V was shortened by 4 bases and J by 2 bases, with 18 bases between the two germline ends. In germline, CDR1 is MGHRA, CDR2 YSYEKL. This CDR3 contains 16 residues. CDR3 protein: CASSPPGNRWAYEQYF. The CDR3 DNA reads as TGCGCCAGCAGCCCCCCGGGAAACCGATGGGCCTACGAGCAGTACTTC.

The V and J genes are TRBV7-6 and TRBJ1-4; D is unresolved. The CDR3 length is 16 residues. The V and J ends lost 3 bases and 7 bases respectively, with 18 bases between them. The V gene's germline CDR1 is SGHVS and CDR2 FNYEAQ. DNA for the CDR3: TGTGCCAGCAGCTTTAAGTTTGAGGTGTATGGTGAAAAACTGTTTTTT. Translation gives CASSFKFEVYGEKLFF.

The chain joins TRBV12-5 to TRBJ2-7; D is uncertain. V lost 7 bases and J 5 bases, leaving 15 bases between the germline ends. The CDR3 runs to 13 residues. Germline V CDR1 and CDR2: LGHNT, FRNRAP. This chain's CDR3 is CASALPPRDEQYF. Here the CDR3 DNA reads TGTGCTAGTGCCCTACCCCCGAGAGACGAGCAGTACTTC.

This clone is a singleton in its sample. This chain connects TRBV5-5 to TRBJ2-7, with D uncertain. Germline V gene sequence: CDR1 SGHKS, CDR2 YYEKEE (reference sequence). Trimming shortened V by 0 bases and J by 2 bases, and 6 bases separated the two germline ends. CDR3 size: 13 residues. In DNA form, the CDR3 reads TGTGCCAGCAGCTTGGTAGAGGCCTACGAGCAGTACTTC. Protein sequence: CASSLVEAYEQYF.

The count of this clone is one. This CDR3 is also generated by other DNA sequences in the sample. The chain joins TRBV4-1 to TRBJ1-4, with 8 bases fitting TRBD1. There are 16 residues in the CDR3. Germline V lookup: CDR1 MGHRA, CDR2 YSYEKL. V lost 4 bases, J lost 6 bases, and 10 bases stayed unmatched. The CDR3 sequence is CASSLFTGTGDEKLFF. The CDR3 region has the DNA TGCGCCAGCAGCCTATTTACCGGGACAGGAGATGAAAAACTGTTTTTT.

The chain joins TRBV5-1 to TRBJ2-2; D is perhaps TRBD1 (6 bases). The CDR3 loop spans 16 amino acids. V was trimmed by 2 bases and J by 4 bases, leaving 15 bases between them. CDR1 is SGHRS and CDR2 is YFSETQ in the germline V gene. CDR3 amino acids: CASSFSGHPTTGELFF. CDR3 coding DNA: TGCGCCAGCAGCTTTTCGGGACACCCGACCACCGGGGAGCTGTTTTTT.

The rearrangement links TRBV7-9 to TRBJ1-1; 11 nucleotides align to TRBD1. The ends lost 5 bases at V and 4 bases at J; junction bases unmatched: 6. Germline CDR1 reads SEHNR; CDR2 reads FQNEAQ (reference sequence). There are 15 residues in the CDR3. The CDR3 DNA reads TGTGCCAGCAGCCCTCCGGGACAGGGGGGCACTGAAGCTTTCTTT. It is translated as CASSPPGQGGTEAFF.

This clone was observed a few times. This chain links TRBV7-9 with TRBJ1-1; D is ambiguous. Germline V lookup: CDR1 SEHNR, CDR2 FQNEAQ (reference sequence). V gave up 7 bases and J gave up 3 bases, with 15 bases separating them. CDR3 length equals 14 residues. For the CDR3, the DNA is TGTGCCAGCAAAGACGGGTTCGGGTACACTGAAGCTTTCTTT. Translated: CASKDGFGYTEAFF.

The V gene is TRBV7-9, the J gene TRBJ2-3; D unresolved. Germline assignment: CDR1 SEHNR and CDR2 FQNEAQ (reference sequence). CDR3 length equals 13 residues. V was clipped by 2 bases and J by 7 bases, with 10 bases between them. CDR3 residues: CASSLPTEYTQYF. Here the CDR3 DNA reads TGTGCCAGCAGCTTACCAACCGAGTATACGCAGTATTTT.

CDR3 sequence: CASSPGLAGLYEQYF. CDR3 DNA: TGTGCCAGCAGCCCGGGACTAGCGGGGCTCTACGAGCAGTACTTC. The chain has TRBV6-5 and TRBJ2-7; 13 positions agree with TRBD2. CDR1 MNHEY and CDR2 SVGAGI come from the germline V gene. The CDR3 has 15 residues. V shed 6 bases, J shed 3 bases, and the junction held 5 bases outside the gene matches.

The chain carries TRBV4-1 and TRBJ1-2; 8 positions match TRBD1. In germline, CDR1 is MGHRA, CDR2 YSYEKL. There are 14 residues in the CDR3. J was trimmed by 8 bases and V by 3 bases; bases with no gene match: 8. The CDR3 loop is CASSQRTRGLGYTF. The DNA for the CDR3 is TGCGCCAGCAGCCAGCGAACCAGGGGGCTCGGCTACACCTTC.

The chain joins TRBV5-1 to TRBJ2-7; 8 nucleotides agree with TRBD2. Germline V gene data show CDR1 as SGHRS and CDR2 as YFSETQ. The J segment lost 6 bases and the V segment lost 0 bases, leaving 11 bases of the junction unmatched. The CDR3 is 16 residues long. Written as DNA, the CDR3 is TGCGCCAGCAGCTTGGAGGGGGGTAGCGGGACGGGCGAGCAGTACTTC. Translation: CASSLEGGSGTGEQYF.

This chain uses TRBV4-1 with TRBJ2-7; no definite D call. Trimming shortened V by 0 bases and J by 4 bases, and 13 bases separated the two germline ends. Germline-derived CDR1 and CDR2 are MGHRA and YSYEKL. The CDR3 extends over 15 amino acids. The DNA of the CDR3 is TGCGCCAGCAGCCAAGACGATCTAGGTGGGTACGAGCAGTACTTC. This sequence encodes CASSQDDLGGYEQYF.

The rearrangement joins TRBV5-4 to TRBJ2-7; maybe TRBD1 (6 bases). The germline V gene has CDR1 SGHNT and CDR2 YYREEE (reference sequence). V was shortened by 4 bases and J by 2 bases, with 19 bases between the two germline ends. The CDR3 contains 16 residues. The CDR3 region has the DNA TGTGCCAGCAGCCGTAAGGGGGAAAGGGTCCCCTACGAGCAGTACTTC. This codes for CASSRKGERVPYEQYF.

The chain recombines TRBV2 with TRBJ1-6; D may be TRBD1 (5 bases). Per the germline V gene, CDR1 is SNHLY and CDR2 is FYNNEI. V lost 4 bases and J 0 bases, leaving 13 bases between the germline ends. This CDR3 has 17 amino acids. CDR3 DNA: TGTGCCAGCAGTGCTTCAGGGTACGTCTCCTATAATTCACCCCTCCACTTT. It yields the protein CASSASGYVSYNSPLHF.

The chain recombines TRBV19 with TRBJ1-2, with 9 bases fitting TRBD1. Germline CDR1 is LNHDA and CDR2 is SQIVND (reference sequence). CDR3 length: 16 residues. The V and J ends lost 5 bases and 6 bases, in that order; junction bases with no gene match: 13. Here the CDR3 reads CASSAGTGTGSHGYTF. The CDR3 DNA reads as TGTGCCAGTAGTGCGGGAACCGGGACAGGGTCCCATGGCTACACCTTC.

This CDR3 reads CASSGTDSRGNTIYF. For the CDR3, the DNA is TGTGCCAGCAGTGGGACGGACAGTCGGGGAAACACCATATATTTT. This chain joins TRBV6-6 and TRBJ1-3; D perhaps matches TRBD1 (6 bases). V shed 5 bases and J shed 4 bases, with 15 bases lying between them. Germline values: CDR1 MNHNY, CDR2 SVGAGI (reference sequence). The CDR3 is made up of 15 amino acids.

The chain recombines TRBV5-4 with TRBJ1-1, with 8 bases matching TRBD1. Germline V gene sequence: CDR1 SGHNT, CDR2 YYREEE (reference sequence). After removal of 4 bases from V and 12 bases from J, the junction contained 17 bases not matched to a gene. The CDR3 spans 15 residues. The CDR3 loop reads CASSRAGTGGLETFF. CDR3 nucleotides: TGTGCCAGCAGCAGAGCGGGAACAGGGGGTTTGGAAACTTTCTTT.